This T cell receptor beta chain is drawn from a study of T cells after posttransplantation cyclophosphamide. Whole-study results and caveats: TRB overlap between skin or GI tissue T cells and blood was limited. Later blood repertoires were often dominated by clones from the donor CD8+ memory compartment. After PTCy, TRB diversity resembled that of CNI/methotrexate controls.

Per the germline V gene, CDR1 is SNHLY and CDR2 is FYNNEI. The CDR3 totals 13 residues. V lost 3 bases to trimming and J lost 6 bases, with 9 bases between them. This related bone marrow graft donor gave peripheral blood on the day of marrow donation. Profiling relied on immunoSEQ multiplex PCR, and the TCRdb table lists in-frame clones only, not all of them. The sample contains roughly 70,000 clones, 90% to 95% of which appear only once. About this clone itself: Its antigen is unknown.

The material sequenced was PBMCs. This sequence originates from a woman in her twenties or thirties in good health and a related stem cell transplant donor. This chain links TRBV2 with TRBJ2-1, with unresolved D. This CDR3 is CASSDRPSNEQFF. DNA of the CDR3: TGTGCCAGCAGTGATCGGCCTAGCAATGAGCAGTTCTTC.